The rows below give T cell receptor beta chains drawn from one sample of a study of Ad26.COV2.S vaccination and SARS-CoV-2 variants. Using immunoSEQ multiplex PCR, the repertoire was profiled, and TCRdb retains in-frame clones only, with some absent. This table holds around 500,000 clones, about 88% found once. The sample here was peripheral blood, taken in a trial of Ad26.COV2.S vaccine versus placebo. These receptors all stem from a person aged 18-60 years who received the Ad26.COV2.S COVID-19 vaccine or a placebo. The CDR3 runs from the conserved cysteine through the conserved F or W. A D gene is named only where the DNA matches it firmly. Clone size is not always given. Where it is, it says once, few, many or a class for expanded clones.

d_call | clone_size | j_call | v_call | cdr3_aa | cdr3_nt
NA | NA | TRBJ1-5 | TRBV28 | CASSLKGPWPQHF | TGTGCCAGCAGTTTAAAGGGGCCTTGGCCCCAGCATTTT
NA | NA | TRBJ1-2 | TRBV7-9 | CASSLAEGRYGYTF | TGTGCCAGCAGCTTAGCCGAGGGCCGCTATGGCTACACCTTC
TRBD2 | NA | TRBJ2-7 | TRBV5-1 | CASSSLAGANSYEQYF | TGCGCCAGCAGCTCCCTAGCGGGGGCCAACTCCTACGAGCAGTACTTC
NA | NA | TRBJ2-5 | TRBV7-3 | CASSLSLGETQYF | TGTGCCAGCAGCTTATCACTGGGAGAGACCCAGTACTTC
TRBD1 | NA | TRBJ2-5 | TRBV18 | CASSPKQGTETQYF | TGTGCCAGCTCACCCAAACAGGGGACAGAGACCCAGTACTTC
NA | NA | TRBJ2-3 | TRBV5-4 | CASSLWGATDTQYF | TGTGCCAGCAGCTTGTGGGGGGCCACAGATACGCAGTATTTT
NA | NA | TRBJ1-1 | TRBV19 | CASSIWGNTEAFF | TGTGCCAGTAGTATTTGGGGGAACACTGAAGCTTTCTTT
NA | NA | TRBJ1-5 | TRBV6-2/TRBV6-3 | CASSLVDQPQHF | TGTGCCAGCAGTTTGGTGGACCAGCCCCAGCATTTT
NA | once | TRBJ1-5 | TRBV30 | CAWSFFHSNQPQHF | TGTGCCTGGAGTTTTTTCCATAGCAATCAGCCCCAGCATTTT
NA | NA | TRBJ2-5 | TRBV3-1/TRBV3-2 | CASSQPGQQETQYF | TGTGCCAGCAGCCAACCCGGACAGCAAGAGACCCAGTACTTC
NA | NA | TRBJ1-1 | TRBV6-6 | CASSYDQGLNTEAFF | TGTGCCAGCAGTTATGATCAGGGGCTGAACACTGAAGCTTTCTTT
NA | NA | TRBJ1-2 | TRBV25-1 | CASSGTGSGYTF | TGTGCCAGCAGTGGTACAGGGAGTGGCTACACCTTC
TRBD1 | NA | TRBJ1-1 | TRBV27 | CASSHQNRGNQNTEAFF | TGTGCCAGCAGTCACCAGAACAGGGGAAACCAGAACACTGAAGCTTTCTTT
NA | few | TRBJ1-5 | TRBV9 | CASSAGGGGNQPQHF | TGTGCCAGCAGCGCGGGAGGGGGGGGCAATCAGCCCCAGCATTTT
TRBD2 | NA | TRBJ2-7 | TRBV10-3 | CATNSGGAGYEQYF | TGTGCCACCAATAGCGGGGGGGCCGGGTACGAGCAGTACTTC
NA | NA | TRBJ1-2 | TRBV4-1 | CASSQRVEGLFGYTF | TGCGCCAGCAGCCAACGGGTCGAGGGACTTTTTGGCTACACCTTC
NA | NA | TRBJ1-2 | TRBV28 | CASSLGSPYGYTF | TGTGCCAGCAGTTTGGGAAGTCCCTATGGCTACACCTTC
TRBD1 | NA | TRBJ1-2 | TRBV18 | CASSTMDRPGTGDGYTF | TGTGCCAGCTCAACCATGGATCGACCCGGGACAGGGGATGGCTACACCTTC
NA | NA | TRBJ1-2 | TRBV30 | CAWSPGHIRTF | TGTGCCTGGAGTCCCGGACATATTCGCACCTTC
TRBD2 | NA | TRBJ2-1 | TRBV2 | CATLAGAGNNEQFF | TGTGCCACCTTAGCGGGAGCGGGCAACAATGAGCAGTTCTTC
NA | NA | TRBJ2-2 | TRBV28 | CASSLLGLNTGELFF | TGTGCCAGCAGTTTATTGGGGTTGAACACCGGGGAGCTGTTTTTT
NA | once | TRBJ2-7 | TRBV12-3/TRBV12-4 | CASRGLYYEQYF | TGTGCCAGTCGGGGGCTTTATTACGAGCAGTACTTC
TRBD2 | NA | TRBJ2-1 | TRBV30 | CAWSTIRTSGSGNEQFF | TGTGCCTGGAGTACAATTCGGACTAGCGGGAGTGGCAATGAGCAGTTCTTC
NA | NA | TRBJ1-1 | TRBV3-1/TRBV3-2 | CASSQDWGGATTEAFF | TGTGCCAGCAGCCAAGATTGGGGAGGGGCGACGACTGAAGCTTTCTTT
NA | NA | TRBJ2-1 | TRBV18 | CASSPSRGINEQFF | TGTGCCAGCTCACCATCCCGGGGCATCAATGAGCAGTTCTTC
TRBD2 | NA | TRBJ2-3 | TRBV6-6 | CASSQLAGKTRSTDTQYF | TGTGCCAGCAGTCAACTAGCGGGGAAGACTCGTAGCACAGATACGCAGTATTTT
NA | once | TRBJ1-2 | TRBV2 | CASSRKRDPERGYTF | TGTGCCAGCAGTAGGAAACGGGACCCCGAGCGTGGCTACACCTTC
NA | NA | TRBJ1-1 | TRBV5-1 | CASSYSDTEAFF | TGCGCCAGCAGCTATTCAGACACTGAAGCTTTCTTT
NA | once | TRBJ1-4 | TRBV9 | CASSVAGANEKLFF | TGTGCCAGCAGCGTAGCAGGGGCAAATGAAAAACTGTTTTTT
NA | NA | TRBJ1-1 | TRBV12-3/TRBV12-4 | CASSFGSAEAFF | TGTGCCAGCAGTTTTGGGTCTGCTGAAGCTTTCTTT
NA | NA | TRBJ2-3 | TRBV5-1 | CASRYSGYTDTQYF | TGCGCCAGCAGATATAGCGGCTACACAGATACGCAGTATTTT
TRBD2 | NA | TRBJ2-5 | TRBV4-1 | CASSQERARSGSETQYF | TGCGCCAGCAGCCAAGAAAGGGCGCGGAGCGGGAGTGAGACCCAGTACTTC
TRBD2 | NA | TRBJ2-1 | TRBV7-3 | CASSPSGGPYNEQFF | TGTGCCAGCAGCCCAAGCGGGGGCCCATACAATGAGCAGTTCTTC
NA | NA | TRBJ2-2 | TRBV25-1 | CASSERDTGELFF | TGTGCCAGCAGTGAAAGAGACACCGGGGAGCTGTTTTTT
NA | NA | TRBJ2-1 | TRBV6-6 | CARPGKIRDEQFF | TGTGCCAGACCTGGGAAGATCAGGGATGAGCAGTTCTTC
TRBD1 | NA | TRBJ2-5 | TRBV15 | CATSPPPGQRNQETQYF | TGTGCCACCAGCCCCCCTCCGGGACAGAGAAACCAAGAGACCCAGTACTTC
NA | NA | TRBJ2-6 | TRBV27 | CASSLFASGANVLTF | TGTGCCAGCAGTTTATTTGCCTCTGGGGCCAACGTCCTGACTTTC
NA | NA | TRBJ2-7 | TRBV20-1 | CSARVSYEQYF | TGCAGTGCTAGGGTTAGTTACGAGCAGTACTTC
NA | NA | TRBJ1-1 | TRBV6-5 | CASSLPGTNTEAFF | TGTGCCAGCAGTCTTCCGGGTACGAACACTGAAGCTTTCTTT
NA | NA | TRBJ1-1 | TRBV6-5 | CASTLGGSGTEAFF | TGTGCCAGCACATTGGGGGGCAGCGGCACTGAAGCTTTCTTT
TRBD1 | NA | TRBJ1-1 | TRBV18 | CASSTGQVERVFF | TGTGCCAGCTCTACGGGACAGGTAGAAAGGGTTTTCTTT
TRBD2 | NA | TRBJ2-5 | TRBV5-1 | CASSLTSGVETQYF | TGCGCCAGCAGCTTGACTAGCGGGGTGGAGACCCAGTACTTC
NA | NA | TRBJ1-4 | TRBV30 | CAWRVQGGREKLFF | TGTGCCTGGAGGGTACAGGGTGGCCGGGAAAAACTGTTTTTT
NA | NA | TRBJ1-1 | TRBV5-1 | CASSIDRNTEAFF | TGCGCCAGCAGCATAGATAGGAACACTGAAGCTTTCTTT
NA | NA | TRBJ1-2 | TRBV5-1 | CASSLGQEYGYTF | TGCGCCAGCAGCTTGGGACAGGAATATGGCTACACCTTC
NA | NA | TRBJ2-7 | TRBV7-3 | CASSLRGFPSEQYF | TGTGCCAGCAGCCTCCGGGGCTTCCCCTCCGAGCAGTACTTC
TRBD1 | few | TRBJ2-3 | TRBV5-1 | CASSTQGAGTNTQYF | TGCGCCAGCAGCACACAGGGGGCCGGGACCAATACGCAGTATTTT
NA | few | TRBJ1-2 | TRBV6-5 | CASRGQAGGYGYTF | TGTGCCAGCAGAGGGCAGGCAGGCGGTTACGGCTACACCTTC
TRBD1 | NA | TRBJ1-2 | TRBV7-9 | CASSLVPDRLNYGYTF | TGTGCCAGCAGCTTAGTACCGGACAGGCTTAACTATGGCTACACCTTC
NA | NA | TRBJ1-4 | TRBV9 | CASSEGALGEKLFF | TGTGCCAGCAGCGAAGGGGCCTTGGGGGAAAAACTGTTTTTT
TRBD1 | NA | TRBJ1-2 | TRBV4-2 | CASSYETGGGYTF | TGTGCCAGCAGCTATGAAACAGGGGGAGGCTACACCTTC
NA | NA | TRBJ1-2 | TRBV7-8 | CASSPNSGTRYGYTF | TGTGCCAGCAGCCCAAACTCCGGGACAAGATATGGCTACACCTTC